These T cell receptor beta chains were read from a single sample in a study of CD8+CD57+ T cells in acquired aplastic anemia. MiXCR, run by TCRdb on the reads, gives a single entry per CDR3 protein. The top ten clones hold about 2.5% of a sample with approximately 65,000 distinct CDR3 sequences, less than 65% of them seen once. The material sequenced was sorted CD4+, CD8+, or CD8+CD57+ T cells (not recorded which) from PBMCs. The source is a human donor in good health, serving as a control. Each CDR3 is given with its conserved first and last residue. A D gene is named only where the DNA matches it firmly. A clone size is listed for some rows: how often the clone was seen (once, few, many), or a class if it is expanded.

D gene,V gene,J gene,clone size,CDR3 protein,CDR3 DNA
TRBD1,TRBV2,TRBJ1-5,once,CASSDQGQAGQPQHF,TGTGCCAGCAGTGACCAAGGACAGGCTGGGCAGCCCCAGCATTTT
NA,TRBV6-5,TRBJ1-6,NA,CASSYSNSPLHF,TGTGCCAGCAGCTACTCTAATTCACCCCTCCACTTT
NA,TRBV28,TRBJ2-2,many,CASSYRHTGELFF,TGTGCCAGCAGTTACAGGCACACCGGGGAGCTGTTTTTT
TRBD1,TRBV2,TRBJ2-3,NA,CASSEWTGEGDTQYF,TGTGCCAGCAGTGAATGGACAGGGGAGGGAGATACGCAGTATTTT
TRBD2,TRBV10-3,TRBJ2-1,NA,CASSGAEGGRVGNEQFF,TGTGCCAGCAGTGGGGCGGAGGGCGGGAGGGTGGGAAATGAGCAGTTCTTC
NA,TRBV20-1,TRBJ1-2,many,CSARKERTAEIRGYGYTF,TGCAGTGCTAGAAAAGAGAGAACAGCGGAGATCCGGGGGTATGGCTACACCTTC
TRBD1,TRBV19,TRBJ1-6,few,CASSTQTGDNSPLHF,TGTGCCAGTAGTACCCAGACAGGGGATAATTCACCCCTCCACTTT
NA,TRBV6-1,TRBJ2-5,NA,CASSRDSGTYQPQYF,TGTGCCAGCAGCCGGGACTCCGGTACCTATCAGCCCCAGTACTTC
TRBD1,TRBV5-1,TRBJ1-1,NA,CASRPGQGANTEAFF,TGCGCCAGCAGACCGGGACAGGGGGCTAACACTGAAGCTTTCTTT
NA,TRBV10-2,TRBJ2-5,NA,CASSESVGGETQYF,TGCGCCAGCAGTGAATCCGTGGGGGGAGAGACCCAGTACTTC
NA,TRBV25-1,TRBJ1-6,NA,CASSVSGLLSNNSPLHF,TGTGCCAGCAGTGTCTCGGGCCTTTTATCCAATAATTCACCCCTCCACTTT
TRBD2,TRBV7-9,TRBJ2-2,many,CASSSIAGGNTGELFF,TGTGCCAGCAGCTCAATAGCGGGAGGGAACACCGGGGAGCTGTTTTTT
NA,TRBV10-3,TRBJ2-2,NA,CAISANTGELFF,TGTGCCATCAGTGCGAACACCGGGGAGCTGTTTTTT
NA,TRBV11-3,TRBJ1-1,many,CASRGRTTEAFF,TGTGCCAGCAGGGGACGGACTACTGAAGCTTTCTTT
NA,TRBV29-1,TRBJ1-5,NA,CSAGAAGQGGDEHF,TGCAGCGCTGGGGCGGCGGGGCAGGGAGGCGATGAGCATTTT